This is a list of T cell receptor beta chains from one sample in a study of vaccination effects on CD4 cells after COVID-19. Their antigen targets remain unknown. This table comes from immunoSEQ multiplex PCR, and its TCRdb copy is limited to in-frame clones, with some not included. This table has around 49,000 clones, approximately 72% appearing once. The source was CD4+ T cells from PBMCs cultured with a peptide pool, collected before COVID-19 vaccination. Receptors originate from a human donor who had a prior SARS-CoV-2 infection. CDR3s include the opening cysteine and the closing phenylalanine or tryptophan. A D gene is named only where the DNA matches it firmly. A clone size is listed for some rows: how often the clone was seen (once, few, many), or a class if it is expanded.

abundance	v_gene	j_gene	d_gene	CDR3aa	CDR3nt
NA	TRBV27	TRBJ1-1	NA	CASSLNRFVTEAFF	TGTGCCAGCAGTTTAAACAGATTCGTAACTGAAGCTTTCTTT
few	TRBV5-1	TRBJ2-5	NA	CASSSWQLGETQYF	TGCGCCAGCAGCTCATGGCAGCTTGGGGAGACCCAGTACTTC
NA	TRBV21-1	TRBJ1-5	NA	CASTMKGENQPQHF	TGTGCCAGCACCATGAAGGGAGAAAATCAGCCCCAGCATTTT
NA	TRBV12-3/TRBV12-4	TRBJ1-1	NA	CASSFSGTRAFF	TGTGCCAGCAGTTTTTCCGGGACACGAGCTTTCTTT
NA	TRBV5-4	TRBJ2-5	TRBD2	CASSLDGGAVETQYF	TGTGCCAGCAGCTTGGACGGGGGGGCCGTAGAGACCCAGTACTTC
NA	TRBV7-3	TRBJ1-2	NA	CASSLTFGDDPNYGYTF	TGTGCCAGCAGCTTAACGTTCGGGGACGACCCTAACTATGGCTACACCTTC
NA	TRBV7-3	TRBJ2-2	NA	CASSLTATANTGELFF	TGTGCCAGCAGCTTAACGGCGACTGCGAACACCGGGGAGCTGTTTTTT
NA	TRBV5-1	TRBJ2-1	NA	CASSSGSEGNEQFF	TGCGCCAGCAGCTCGGGGAGTGAAGGAAATGAGCAGTTCTTC
NA	TRBV18	TRBJ2-3	NA	CASSPSRNSVVDTQYF	TGTGCCAGCTCACCTTCCAGGAACAGCGTCGTGGATACGCAGTATTTT
NA	TRBV6-6	TRBJ1-5	NA	CASSYEVFGNQPQHF	TGTGCCAGCAGTTACGAGGTGTTCGGCAATCAGCCCCAGCATTTT
few	TRBV2	TRBJ1-5	TRBD1	CASKPTGGNQPQHF	TGTGCCAGCAAGCCCACAGGGGGCAATCAGCCCCAGCATTTT
few	TRBV2	TRBJ1-1	NA	CASTREKVHTEAFF	TGTGCCAGCACCCGGGAGAAGGTCCACACTGAAGCTTTCTTT
NA	TRBV29-1	TRBJ2-1	TRBD2	CSGPLAGGSYNEQFF	TGCAGTGGACCCTTAGCGGGAGGGTCCTACAATGAGCAGTTCTTC
NA	TRBV3-1/TRBV3-2	TRBJ2-2	NA	CASSHTGELFF	TGTGCCAGCAGCCACACCGGGGAGCTGTTTTTT
NA	TRBV11-2	TRBJ1-4	NA	CASSPHRLPEKLFF	TGTGCCAGCAGCCCCCACAGGCTCCCGGAAAAACTGTTTTTT
NA	TRBV2	TRBJ2-3	NA	CASGYSTDTQYF	TGTGCCAGCGGTTACAGCACAGATACGCAGTATTTT
NA	TRBV7-9	TRBJ2-7	TRBD2	CASSSGLAGGYEQYF	TGTGCCAGCAGCTCAGGACTAGCGGGAGGGTACGAGCAGTACTTC
NA	TRBV4-3	TRBJ2-7	TRBD2	CASSQQPRTSGNTYEQYF	TGCGCCAGCAGCCAACAACCCCGGACTAGCGGTAATACCTACGAGCAGTACTTC
NA	TRBV2	TRBJ1-2	NA	CASGRLGGYTF	TGTGCCTCCGGGCGGTTGGGCGGCTACACCTTC
NA	TRBV7-9	TRBJ1-5	NA	CASSRGGNQPQHF	TGTGCCAGCAGCCGAGGAGGGAATCAGCCCCAGCATTTT
NA	TRBV7-2	TRBJ1-3	NA	CASSYGTGRSGNTIYF	TGTGCCAGCAGCTATGGTACAGGACGCTCTGGAAACACCATATATTTT
NA	TRBV5-1	TRBJ2-6	TRBD2	CASFPGGSGANVLTF	TGCGCCAGCTTCCCGGGGGGATCTGGGGCCAACGTCCTGACTTTC
NA	TRBV6-6	TRBJ2-3	NA	CASSYETRQDTQYF	TGTGCCAGCAGTTACGAGACTAGACAGGATACGCAGTATTTT
once	TRBV3-1/TRBV3-2	TRBJ2-3	NA	CASSQVITSTDTQYF	TGTGCCAGCAGCCAAGTAATTACTAGCACAGATACGCAGTATTTT
NA	TRBV21-1	TRBJ2-7	NA	CASSKAPHRQGRPDYEQYF	TGTGCCAGCAGCAAAGCTCCGCATCGTCAGGGCCGACCGGACTACGAGCAGTACTTC
NA	TRBV5-1	TRBJ2-7	NA	CASSSGTIYEQYF	TGCGCCAGCAGCTCGGGAACGATTTACGAGCAGTACTTC
few	TRBV20-1	TRBJ2-7	NA	CSASRAYEQYF	TGCAGTGCTAGTAGAGCCTACGAGCAGTACTTC
NA	TRBV6-5	TRBJ2-1	NA	CASTLRDEQFF	TGTGCCAGCACCCTCAGGGATGAGCAGTTCTTC
NA	TRBV7-2	TRBJ2-1	TRBD2	CASSLLSSGRAGNEQFF	TGTGCCAGCAGCTTACTCTCTAGCGGGAGGGCCGGCAATGAGCAGTTCTTC
few	TRBV18	TRBJ2-6	NA	CASMASGANVLTF	TGTGCCAGCATGGCCTCTGGGGCCAACGTCCTGACTTTC
NA	TRBV6-5	TRBJ1-5	NA	CASTNFKGQPQHF	TGTGCCAGCACCAACTTTAAGGGGCAGCCCCAGCATTTT
NA	TRBV5-1	TRBJ1-3	NA	CASSLGYRASGNTIYF	TGCGCCAGCAGCTTGGGGTACAGGGCATCTGGAAACACCATATATTTT
NA	TRBV5-4	TRBJ2-7	TRBD2	CASSLGGGSYEQYF	TGTGCCAGCAGCTTGGGGGGGGGCTCCTACGAGCAGTACTTC
NA	TRBV5-4	TRBJ2-7	TRBD2	CASSPSLASGNPNEQYF	TGTGCCAGCAGCCCAAGTTTGGCTAGCGGAAATCCTAACGAGCAGTACTTC
NA	TRBV27	TRBJ1-1	NA	CASRGVTLWTEAFF	TGTGCCAGCAGAGGAGTCACTCTGTGGACTGAAGCTTTCTTT
NA	TRBV7-6	TRBJ1-1	NA	CASSLEGRTEAFF	TGTGCCAGCAGCTTAGAGGGGCGCACTGAAGCTTTCTTT
few	TRBV18	TRBJ2-2	NA	CASSLNGNTGELFF	TGTGCCAGCTCTCTGAACGGAAACACCGGGGAGCTGTTTTTT
NA	TRBV4-1	TRBJ1-1	NA	CASSPQWNTEAFF	TGCGCCAGCAGCCCTCAATGGAACACTGAAGCTTTCTTT
NA	TRBV4-1	TRBJ2-7	TRBD2	CASSQTLAGETYEQYF	TGCGCCAGCAGCCAAACTCTAGCGGGGGAGACCTACGAGCAGTACTTC
once	TRBV20-1	TRBJ2-7	NA	CSASAGSEQYF	TGCAGTGCTAGTGCGGGGAGCGAGCAGTACTTC
NA	TRBV12-5	TRBJ2-3	NA	CASGLVGLGRPFGTDTQYF	TGTGCTAGTGGTTTGGTAGGTCTGGGGAGACCCTTTGGCACAGATACGCAGTATTTT
NA	TRBV2	TRBJ2-5	TRBD2	CASSGGGVETQYF	TGTGCCAGCAGTGGGGGGGGTGTGGAGACCCAGTACTTC
NA	TRBV9	TRBJ2-3	NA	CASSVLGGRGGADTQYF	TGTGCCAGCAGCGTGCTCGGGGGGCGTGGAGGCGCAGATACGCAGTATTTT
NA	TRBV15	TRBJ2-1	NA	CATSRGRGISYNEQFF	TGTGCCACCAGCAGAGGTCGCGGTATCTCCTACAATGAGCAGTTCTTC
NA	TRBV6-5	TRBJ1-4	NA	CASSQQASGEKLFF	TGTGCCAGCAGCCAACAGGCCTCAGGTGAAAAACTGTTTTTT
NA	TRBV6-5	TRBJ1-2	NA	CASSPTDNYGYTF	TGTGCCAGCAGCCCAACAGATAACTATGGCTACACCTTC
NA	TRBV23-1	TRBJ1-5	TRBD1	CASSQSRGQEFYNQPQHF	TGCGCCAGCAGTCAATCGAGGGGACAGGAGTTCTACAATCAGCCCCAGCATTTT
NA	TRBV7-2	TRBJ2-3	TRBD2	CASSSKSPGRGTDTQYF	TGTGCCAGCAGCTCCAAGAGCCCCGGGAGGGGCACAGATACGCAGTATTTT
few	TRBV4-1	TRBJ2-4	TRBD1	CASSQVGRGPKNIQYF	TGCGCCAGCAGCCAAGTGGGCAGGGGGCCCAAAAACATTCAGTACTTC
NA	TRBV2	TRBJ2-7	TRBD1	CASVRTGPAYEQYF	TGTGCCAGCGTAAGGACAGGACCCGCCTACGAGCAGTACTTC
NA	TRBV6-5	TRBJ1-1	NA	CASSYRGGTEAFF	TGTGCCAGCAGTTACCGGGGGGGCACTGAAGCTTTCTTT
NA	TRBV20-1	TRBJ2-5	TRBD1	CSLGQGETQYF	TGCAGTCTAGGACAGGGCGAGACCCAGTACTTC
few	TRBV5-1	TRBJ1-4	TRBD1	CASSLEGQGHEKLFF	TGCGCCAGCAGCTTGGAGGGACAGGGGCATGAAAAACTGTTTTTT
NA	TRBV6-2/TRBV6-3	TRBJ2-3	TRBD2	CASSSASGRRGASTDTQYF	TGTGCCAGCAGTTCGGCTAGCGGGAGAAGAGGGGCTAGCACAGATACGCAGTATTTT
once	TRBV7-7	TRBJ2-6	NA	CASSLGGSGANVLTF	TGTGCTAGCAGCTTAGGAGGCTCTGGGGCCAACGTCCTGACTTTC